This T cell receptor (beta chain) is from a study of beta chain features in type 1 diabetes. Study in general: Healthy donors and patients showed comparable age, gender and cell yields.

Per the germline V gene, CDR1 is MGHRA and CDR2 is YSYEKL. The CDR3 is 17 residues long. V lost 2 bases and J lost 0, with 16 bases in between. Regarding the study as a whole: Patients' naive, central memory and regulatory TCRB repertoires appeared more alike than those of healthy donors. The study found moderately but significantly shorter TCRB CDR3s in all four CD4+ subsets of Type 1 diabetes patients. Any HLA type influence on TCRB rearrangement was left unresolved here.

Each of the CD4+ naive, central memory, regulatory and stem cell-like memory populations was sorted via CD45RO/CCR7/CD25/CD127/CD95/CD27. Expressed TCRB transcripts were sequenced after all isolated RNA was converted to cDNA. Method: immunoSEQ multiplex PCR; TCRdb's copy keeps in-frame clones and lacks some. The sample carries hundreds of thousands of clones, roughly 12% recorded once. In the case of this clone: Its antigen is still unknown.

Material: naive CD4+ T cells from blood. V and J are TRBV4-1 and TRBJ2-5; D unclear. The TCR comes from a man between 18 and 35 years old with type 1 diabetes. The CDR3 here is CASSQKSLRQDQETQYF. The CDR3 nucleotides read TGCGCCAGCAGCCAAAAATCTCTTAGACAAGACCAAGAGACCCAGTACTTC.